The 7 T cell receptor beta chains presented below share a single source sample, sequenced in a study of identical twins. TCRdb reprocessed the 5' RACE reads via MiXCR and lists one record per CDR3 protein. The sample lists a few hundred thousand distinct CDR3 sequences, 9.6% occurring once. Separately, the same data were catalogued under a study of yellow fever vaccine responses in identical twins.

Sequenced: PBMCs. Receptors were obtained from a woman in her late teens or twenties in good health.

The table lists this clonotype with many counts. This chain connects TRBV7-9 to TRBJ2-3, with D perhaps given as TRBD1 or TRBD2 (5 bases each). Germline CDR1 SEHNR, CDR2 FQNEAQ (reference sequence). CDR3 length equals 16 residues. V lost 2 bases to trimming and J lost 0 bases, with 12 bases between them. The CDR3 DNA is TGTGCCAGCAGCTTATCTGGGGACGTAAGCACAGATACGCAGTATTTT. Translating it yields CASSLSGDVSTDTQYF. The variable domain in full, completed from reference TRBV7-9 and TRBJ2-3, reads DTGVSQNPRHKITKRGQNVTFRCDPISEHNRLYWYRQTLGQGPEFLTYFQNEAQLEKSRLLSDRFSAERPKGSFSTLEIQRTEQGDSAMYLCASSLSGDVSTDTQYFGPGTRLTVL.

This clonotype was counted at least ten times. The J gene is TRBJ1-4, the V gene TRBV4-2; D unresolved. Trimming removed 0 bases at V and 5 bases at J, with 10 bases between. The CDR3 length is 15 residues. Per germline, CDR1 LGHNA and CDR2 YNFKEQ. The DNA for the CDR3 is TGTGCCAGCAGCCAAGATAGGGCGCGAAATGAAAAACTGTTTTTT. This codes for CASSQDRARNEKLFF.

The chain links TRBV28 to TRBJ2-4; 7 nucleotides line up with TRBD2. CDR1 is MDHEN and CDR2 is SYDVKM in the germline V gene. The ends lost 5 bases at V and 4 bases at J; junction bases unmatched: 2. The CDR3 is 13 residues long. The CDR3 here is CASSGGGKNIQYF. The CDR3 nucleotides are TGTGCCAGCAGTGGGGGGGGTAAAAACATTCAGTACTTC.

The CDR3 reads CASSSARDRGDAFF. DNA of the CDR3: TGTGCCAGCAGCTCCGCCCGGGACAGGGGAGATGCTTTCTTT. V and J are TRBV5-5 and TRBJ1-1; 10 bases agree with TRBD1. This CDR3 is 14 amino acids long. Germline V gives CDR1 SGHKS, CDR2 YYEKEE (reference sequence). V gave up 3 bases and J gave up 11 bases; unmatched junction bases: 10.

DNA of the CDR3: TGCGCCAGCAGCCCCCTCCCGACGGTGAACACTGAAGCTTTCTTT. This encodes CASSPLPTVNTEAFF. The J gene is TRBJ1-1, the V gene TRBV5-1; no clear D. The germline V gene encodes CDR1 SGHRS and CDR2 YFSETQ. V lost 4 bases and J 0 bases, leaving 13 bases between the germline ends. There are 15 residues in the CDR3.

The chain recombines TRBV7-3 with TRBJ2-3, with D perhaps matching TRBD1 or TRBD2 (6 bases each). The CDR3 sequence is 16 residues long. The V gene's germline CDR1 is SGHTA and CDR2 FQGTGA. V lost 0 bases and J 2 bases, leaving 12 bases between the germline ends. The CDR3 coding sequence is TGTGCCAGCAGCTTAACTGTTCGGGGGCTCACAGATACGCAGTATTTT. Encoded protein: CASSLTVRGLTDTQYF.

This clonotype was observed many times. The V gene is TRBV7-9, the J gene TRBJ1-2, with TRBD1 as a possible D gene (5 bases). V dropped 0 bases and J dropped 4 bases, with 12 bases sitting between them. The CDR3 runs 15 residues. Germline V gene sequence: CDR1 SEHNR, CDR2 FQNEAQ (reference sequence). CDR3 in DNA: TGTGCCAGCAGCTTAGCAGGCAGGGCTTCCTATGGCTACACCTTC. Amino acid sequence: CASSLAGRASYGYTF.